This record looks at one TCR beta chain sequence and its context. It lacks a known antigen. Nothing much larger sits one base from this clone, and base qualities are not available. CD8 naive samples were obtained by positive selection for CCR7 among CD45RO-negative cells, yielding a CD45RA+CCR7+ population from which TemRA cells were excluded. Donors were healthy HIV-negative adults with no recently reported acute infections or vaccinations. All donors were Caucasian adults living in Nashville, Tennessee, USA. Blood was obtained by leukapheresis, after which PBMCs were separated by Ficoll-Histopaque density gradient centrifugation and cryopreserved in liquid nitrogen vapor phase. Analytical flow cytometry was used to check the purity and quantity of every magnetically sorted T cell population. Genomic DNA was isolated from each sorted fraction and quantified by UV absorbance on a Nanodrop 2000c. TCR CDR3 regions were amplified from genomic DNA by multiplex PCR using the deep immunoSEQ assay. Extracted genomic DNA from each cell subset was spread evenly across all wells of several immunoSEQ 96-well plates, with each plate serving as a replicate. For sorted subsets, 200 to 250 ng genomic DNA, equal to 30,000 to 35,000 T cell genomes, was loaded into each replicate PCR. Purified libraries were quantified with a Qubit 3.0 fluorometer, sized on a Bioanalyzer 2100, and re-quantified with the KAPA Library Quantification kit. Every immunoSEQ 96-well plate was sequenced on a separate single-read 150-cycle Illumina NextSeq 550 flow cell. As for the original processing: Because only junctional sequences without quality scores were contained in the immunoSEQ output, filtering matching that applied to full-length reads could not be performed. To assign V/J genes and CDR3, sequences were annotated using PyIR, a Python wrapper for IgBLAST v1.9, with IMGT germline references. Any read was removed if the V/J assignment was weak (E-value above 1e-6), the CDR3 was missing, or the read contained stop codons, out-of-frame junctions, or ambiguous translated residues. V3J clonotypes were defined by identical inferred V gene, J gene, and CDR3 amino acid sequence. Percentage overlap between repertoires was computed as shared unique clonotypes divided by the size of the smaller repertoire. RTK rarefaction, the Chao1 estimator, and Recon v2.1 estimates of unobserved clonotypes were used to assess repertoire richness. For all TCRbeta clonotypes obtained by the gDNA method from several donors, generation probabilities were computed with OLGA. TCRdb retrieved this table from immuneACCESS and kept in-frame rearrangements only. Not all clones are present; in checked studies, unresolved V genes account for under half, and no reason is known for the remainder. The DNA gave D and trimming, while V, J and clone size come from that table. For this sample there are 1.5 million to 2.5 million clones; around 96% appear just once. 1.2% of the sample belongs to the ten largest clones.

This sample was taken from a study of shared clonotypes between healthy human individuals (dated by TCRdb to the early 2020s). Regarding the study in general: A couple of women and a few men aged 18 to 49 years were included in the cohort. For each donor, CD4 naive and CD4 memory were each run on three plates, CD8 naive on two plates, and CD8 memory on one plate. Blood TCR repertoires of about five healthy adults were deeply sequenced to estimate repertoire size and the extent of clonotype sharing between individuals. Different laboratories and diverse techniques were used to prepare libraries and sequence TCR repertoires, to increase sequencing depth and limit assay-specific biases. Per donor, leukapheresis produced somewhere between about 0.85 and 9.5 billion PBMCs.

Study-wide conclusions, independent of this receptor: Only blood was sampled, and tissue TCR repertoires likely differ from those in blood. Naive subsets generally had larger estimated clonotype richness than memory subsets did. Based on pairwise subsampling, the degree of clonotype sharing among donors was expected to be affected by sequencing depth. Compared with non-shared clonotypes, clonotypes shared by all four sorted-subset donors had higher generation probabilities. Sharing across a handful of donors was observed for about 5% of naive CD4, less than 4% of naive CD8, over 2% of memory CD4, and around 0.4% of memory CD8 clonotypes. Incomplete sequencing was indicated by rarefaction of sorted-subset datasets, despite the large sequencing depth. Because the study included a small number of donors, the genetic and exposure-history diversity represented was limited.

V is clipped by 0 bases and J by 0 bases, and the sequence between their germline boundaries is 8 bases long. The germline V gene gives CDR1 as LGHNA and CDR2 as YSLEER. Measured from the cysteine to the phenylalanine, the CDR3 is 16 residues long. Only the CDR3 DNA stays, 48 bases, in frame from base 1. The V and J segments used are TRBV4-3 and TRBJ1-4; the D gene is perhaps TRBD1, from 5 matching bases. The TCR originated in a man aged 18-30 years in good health. The sequencing input was naive CD8+ T cells sorted from blood. The meaning of the sample's cell subset or site label: CD45RA+CCR7+. The DNA sequence is as follows: TGCGCCAGCAGCCAAGATTCGGGGGCAACTAATGAAAAACTGTTTTTT. It specifies CASSQDSGATNEKLFF.